A single sample is the source of the 2 T cell receptor beta chains below, sequenced in a study of blood T cell repertoires in COVID-19 (dated by TCRdb to 2018 to 2020). The library was made by the immunoSEQ multiplex PCR assay. This is the immuneACCESS table as TCRdb keeps it, with only in-frame sequences that have V and J called. A part of the clones is gone; compared with another copy, unresolved V genes explain less than half, and the rest is unexplained. This sample is represented by about 280,000 clones; about 91% of them were singletons. The biggest ten clones account for around 2.8% of the sample. The sample was PBMCs or T cells enriched from blood (not recorded which). These receptors came from a man aged 35 to 55 who had been exposed to COVID-19.

The chain recombines TRBV6-5 with TRBJ2-7; TRBD2 is a possible D gene (6 bases). In germline, CDR1 is MNHEY, CDR2 SVGAGI. This CDR3 is built from 15 residues. Trimming pared 2 bases from V and 4 bases from J, leaving 15 bases between. The CDR3: CASSYDLSGLYEQYF. Here the CDR3 DNA reads TGTGCCAGCAGTTACGACCTTAGCGGCCTTTACGAGCAGTACTTC.

This clone was seen more than once but under ten times. The CDR3 here is CASSRSYEQYF. The DNA for the CDR3 is TGTGCCAGCAGTCGCTCCTACGAGCAGTACTTC. V is TRBV6-2 or TRBV6-3 and J is TRBJ2-7; the D is unclear. Germline V lookup: CDR1 MNHEY, CDR2 SVGEGT. V was clipped by 5 bases and J by 0 bases, with 2 bases between them. The CDR3 has 11 residues.